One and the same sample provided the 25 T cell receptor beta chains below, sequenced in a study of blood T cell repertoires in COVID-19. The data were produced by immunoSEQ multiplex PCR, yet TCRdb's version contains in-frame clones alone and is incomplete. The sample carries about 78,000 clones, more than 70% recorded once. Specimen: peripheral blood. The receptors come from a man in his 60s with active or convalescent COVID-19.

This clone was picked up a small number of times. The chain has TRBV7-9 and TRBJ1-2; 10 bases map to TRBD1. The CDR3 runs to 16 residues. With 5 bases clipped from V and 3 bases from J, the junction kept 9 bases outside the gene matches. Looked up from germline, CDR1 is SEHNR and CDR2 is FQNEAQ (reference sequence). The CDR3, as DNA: TGTGCCAGCAGCCCCCCTGGGACAGGGGTCTACTATGGCTACACCTTC. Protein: CASSPPGTGVYYGYTF.

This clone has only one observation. DNA for the CDR3: TGTGCCAGCAGCTCTGCACAGGGCTACGAGCAGTACTTC. It specifies CASSSAQGYEQYF. The chain combines TRBV11-2 with TRBJ2-7; possibly TRBD1 for D (6 bases). V was shortened by 4 bases and J by 3 bases, with 10 bases between the two germline ends. CDR1 is SGHAT, CDR2 FQNNGV, per germline. There are 13 residues in the CDR3.

CDR3 amino acids: CASRGPQNSPLHF. Here the CDR3 DNA reads TGTGCCAGCAGGGGGCCCCAAAATTCACCCCTCCACTTT. The gene calls are TRBV12-3 or TRBV12-4 and TRBJ1-6; maybe TRBD1 (5 bases). V was trimmed by 6 bases and J by 7 bases, leaving 10 bases between them. The CDR3 contains 13 residues.

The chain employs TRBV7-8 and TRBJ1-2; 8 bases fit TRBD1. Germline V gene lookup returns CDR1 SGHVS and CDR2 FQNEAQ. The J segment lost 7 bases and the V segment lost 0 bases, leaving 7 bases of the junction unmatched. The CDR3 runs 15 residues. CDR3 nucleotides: TGTGCCAGCAGCTTAGCGTCGCAGGGGGCGCGTGGCTACACCTTC. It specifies CASSLASQGARGYTF.

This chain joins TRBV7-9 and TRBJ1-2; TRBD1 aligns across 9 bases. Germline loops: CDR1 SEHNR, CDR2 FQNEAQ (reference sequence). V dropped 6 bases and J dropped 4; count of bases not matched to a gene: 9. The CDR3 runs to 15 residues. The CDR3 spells CASSLRQGEAYGYTF. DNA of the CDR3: TGTGCCAGCAGTCTCCGACAGGGGGAGGCCTATGGCTACACCTTC.

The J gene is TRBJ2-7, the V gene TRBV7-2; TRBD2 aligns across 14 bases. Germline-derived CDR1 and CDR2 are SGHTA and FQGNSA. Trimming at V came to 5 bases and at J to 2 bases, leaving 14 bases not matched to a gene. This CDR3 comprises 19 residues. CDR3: CASSPRGSTSGGVPYEQYF. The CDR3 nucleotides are TGTGCCAGCAGCCCCCGAGGTTCGACTAGCGGGGGGGTACCCTACGAGCAGTACTTC.

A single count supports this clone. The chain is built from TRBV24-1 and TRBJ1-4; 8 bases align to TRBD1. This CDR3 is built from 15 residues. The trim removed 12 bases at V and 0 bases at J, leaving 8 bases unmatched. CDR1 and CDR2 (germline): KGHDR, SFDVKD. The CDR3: CAPPDRGPTNEKLFF. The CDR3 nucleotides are TGTGCCCCTCCCGACAGGGGACCAACTAATGAAAAACTGTTTTTT.

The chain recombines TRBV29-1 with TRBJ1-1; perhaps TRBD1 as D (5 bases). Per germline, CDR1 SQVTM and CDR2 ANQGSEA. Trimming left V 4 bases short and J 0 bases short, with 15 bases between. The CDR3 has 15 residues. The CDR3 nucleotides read TGCAGCGTTGGGGCCGGGGGGAGGATGAACACTGAAGCTTTCTTT. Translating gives CSVGAGGRMNTEAFF.

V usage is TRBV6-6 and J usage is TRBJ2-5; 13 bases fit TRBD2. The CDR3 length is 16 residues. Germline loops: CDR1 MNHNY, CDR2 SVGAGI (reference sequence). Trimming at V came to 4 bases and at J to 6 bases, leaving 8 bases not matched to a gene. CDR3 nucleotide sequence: TGTGCCAGCAGTTCCGGGACTAGCGGGGTGGGAAAGACCCAGTACTTC. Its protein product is CASSSGTSGVGKTQYF.

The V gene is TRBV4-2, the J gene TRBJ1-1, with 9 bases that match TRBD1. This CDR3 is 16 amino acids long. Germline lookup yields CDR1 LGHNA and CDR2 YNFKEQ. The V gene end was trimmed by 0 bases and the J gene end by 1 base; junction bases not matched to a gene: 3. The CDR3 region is CASSQDTGQGNTEAFF. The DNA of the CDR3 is TGTGCCAGCAGCCAAGATACGGGACAGGGGAACACTGAAGCTTTCTTT.

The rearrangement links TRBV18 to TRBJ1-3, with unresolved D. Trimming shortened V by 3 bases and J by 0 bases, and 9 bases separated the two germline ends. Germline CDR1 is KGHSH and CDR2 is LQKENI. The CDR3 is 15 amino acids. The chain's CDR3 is CASSPVTNSGNTIYF. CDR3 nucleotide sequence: TGTGCCAGCTCACCCGTGACAAACTCTGGAAACACCATATATTTT. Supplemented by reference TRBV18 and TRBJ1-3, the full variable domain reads NAGVMQNPRHLVRRRGQEARLRCSPMKGHSHVYWYRQLPEEGLKFMVYLQKENIIDESGMPKERFSAEFPKEGPSILRIQQVVRGDSAAYFCASSPVTNSGNTIYFGEGSWLTVV.

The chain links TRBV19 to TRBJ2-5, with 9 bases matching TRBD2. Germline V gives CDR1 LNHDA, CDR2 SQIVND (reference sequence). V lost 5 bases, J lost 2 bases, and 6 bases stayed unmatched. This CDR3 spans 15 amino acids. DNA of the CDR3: TGTGCCAGTAGTGAGAAGCGGGGGGCACAAGAGACCCAGTACTTC. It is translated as CASSEKRGAQETQYF. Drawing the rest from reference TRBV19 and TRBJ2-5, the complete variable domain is DGGITQSPKYLFRKEGQNVTLSCEQNLNHDAMYWYRQDPGQGLRLIYYSQIVNDFQKGDIAEGYSVSREKKESFPLTVTSAQKNPTAFYLCASSEKRGAQETQYFGPGTRLLVL.

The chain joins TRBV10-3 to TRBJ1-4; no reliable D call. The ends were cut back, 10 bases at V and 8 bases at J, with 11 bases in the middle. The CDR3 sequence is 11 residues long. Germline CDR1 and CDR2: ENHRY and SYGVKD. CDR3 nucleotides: TGTGCCACTCAGGCGCAGGAAAAACTGTTTTTT. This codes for CATQAQEKLFF.

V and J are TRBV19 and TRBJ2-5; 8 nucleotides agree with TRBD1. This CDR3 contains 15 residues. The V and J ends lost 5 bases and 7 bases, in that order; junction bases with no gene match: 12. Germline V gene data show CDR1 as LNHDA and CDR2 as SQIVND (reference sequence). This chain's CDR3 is CASSYGQGTMGTQYF. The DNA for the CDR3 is TGTGCCAGTAGTTATGGACAGGGCACAATGGGGACCCAGTACTTC.

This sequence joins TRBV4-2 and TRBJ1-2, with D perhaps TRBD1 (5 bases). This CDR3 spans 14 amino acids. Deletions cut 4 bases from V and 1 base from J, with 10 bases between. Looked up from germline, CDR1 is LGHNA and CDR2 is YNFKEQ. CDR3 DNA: TGTGCCAGCAGCCCGACAGTGAGTAACTATGGCTACACCTTC. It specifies CASSPTVSNYGYTF.

CDR3 region: CASSYSGQPNTGELFF. Here the CDR3 DNA reads TGTGCCAGCAGTTACTCTGGACAGCCGAACACCGGGGAGCTGTTTTTT. V usage is TRBV6-2 or TRBV6-3 and J usage is TRBJ2-2; possible D gene TRBD1, 6 bases. In germline, CDR1 is MNHEY, CDR2 SVGEGT. Trimming removed 0 bases from V and 0 bases from J, with 8 bases in between. This CDR3 comprises 16 residues.

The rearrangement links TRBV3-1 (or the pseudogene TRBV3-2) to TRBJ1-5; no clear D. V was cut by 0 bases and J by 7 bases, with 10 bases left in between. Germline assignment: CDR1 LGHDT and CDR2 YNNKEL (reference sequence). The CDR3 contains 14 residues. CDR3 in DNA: TGTGCCAGCAGCCAAGATCACCGAGGGCAGCCCCAGCATTTT. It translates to CASSQDHRGQPQHF.

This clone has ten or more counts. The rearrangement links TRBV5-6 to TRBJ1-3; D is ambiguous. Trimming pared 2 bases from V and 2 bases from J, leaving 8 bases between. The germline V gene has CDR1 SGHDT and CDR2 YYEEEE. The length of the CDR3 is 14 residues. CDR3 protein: CASSFREPGNTIYF. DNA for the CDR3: TGTGCCAGCAGCTTTCGGGAGCCTGGAAACACCATATATTTT.

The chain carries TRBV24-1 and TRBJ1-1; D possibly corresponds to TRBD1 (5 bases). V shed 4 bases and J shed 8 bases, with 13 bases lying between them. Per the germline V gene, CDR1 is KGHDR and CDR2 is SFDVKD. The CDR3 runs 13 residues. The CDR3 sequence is CATSDTTGSEAFF. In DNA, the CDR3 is TGTGCCACCAGTGACACAACAGGATCGGAAGCTTTCTTT.

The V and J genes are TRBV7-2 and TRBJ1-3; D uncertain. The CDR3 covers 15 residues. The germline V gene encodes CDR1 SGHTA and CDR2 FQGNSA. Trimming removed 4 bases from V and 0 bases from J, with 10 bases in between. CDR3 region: CASSSTWSSGNTIYF. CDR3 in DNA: TGTGCCAGCAGCTCGACCTGGAGCTCTGGAAACACCATATATTTT.

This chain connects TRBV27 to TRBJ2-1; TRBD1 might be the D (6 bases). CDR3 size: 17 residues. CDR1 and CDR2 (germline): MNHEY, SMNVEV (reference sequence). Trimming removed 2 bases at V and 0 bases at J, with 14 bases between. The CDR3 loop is CASSLGITGNSYNEQFF. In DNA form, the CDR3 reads TGTGCCAGCAGTTTAGGAATTACAGGGAACTCCTACAATGAGCAGTTCTTC.

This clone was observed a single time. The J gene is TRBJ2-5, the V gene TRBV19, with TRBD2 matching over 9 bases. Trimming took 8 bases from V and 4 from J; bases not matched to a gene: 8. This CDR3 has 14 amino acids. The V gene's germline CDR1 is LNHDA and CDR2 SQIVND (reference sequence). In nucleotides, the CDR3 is TGTGCCAGTGCCCGCGGGGGGGATAGAGAGACCCAGTACTTC. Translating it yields CASARGGDRETQYF.

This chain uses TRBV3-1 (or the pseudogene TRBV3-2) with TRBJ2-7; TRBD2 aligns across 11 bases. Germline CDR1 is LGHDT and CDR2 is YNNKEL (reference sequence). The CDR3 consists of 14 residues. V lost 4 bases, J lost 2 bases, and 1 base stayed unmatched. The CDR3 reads CASSLAGGPYEQYF. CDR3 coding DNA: TGTGCCAGCAGCCTAGCGGGGGGGCCCTACGAGCAGTACTTC.

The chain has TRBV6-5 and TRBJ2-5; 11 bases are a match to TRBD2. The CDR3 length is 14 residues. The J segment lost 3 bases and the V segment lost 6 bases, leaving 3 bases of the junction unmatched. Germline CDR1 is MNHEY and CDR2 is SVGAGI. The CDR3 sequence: CASSLTSGKETQYF. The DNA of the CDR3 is TGTGCCAGCAGCTTGACTAGCGGGAAAGAGACCCAGTACTTC.

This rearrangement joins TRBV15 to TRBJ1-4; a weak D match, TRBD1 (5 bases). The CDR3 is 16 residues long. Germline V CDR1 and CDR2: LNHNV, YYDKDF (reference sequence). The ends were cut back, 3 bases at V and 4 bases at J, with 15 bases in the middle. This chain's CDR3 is CATSSPGVGSNEKLFF. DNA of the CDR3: TGTGCCACCAGCAGTCCGGGGGTAGGAAGTAATGAAAAACTGTTTTTT.